This T cell receptor (beta chain) was observed in a study of shared clonotypes between healthy human individuals. Background on the study: A couple of female and a few male donors aged 18 to 49 were enrolled.

Germline V CDR1 and CDR2: MNHNS, SASEGT. The CDR3 has 12 amino acids. Trimming removed 4 bases from V and 6 bases from J, with 7 bases in between. Cells designated naive CD8 were CD45RO-negative and were positively selected for CCR7, with terminally differentiated effector memory CD45RA+ cells excluded. Measured with immunoSEQ multiplex PCR; TCRdb has only the in-frame clones, and not every one. This table holds about 1.9 million clones, around 93% found once. This TCR was sampled from a young man in good health. Some clones in this sample may be carry-over from other donors' samples. The sequencing input was naive CD8+ T cells from PBMCs. The rearrangement links TRBV6-1 to TRBJ2-1; D may match TRBD1 or TRBD2 (5 bases each). The CDR3 region has the DNA TGTGCCAGCAGTGCAGGGACCAATGAGCAGTTCTTC. Residues: CASSAGTNEQFF.